This T cell receptor (beta chain) was profiled in a study of identical twins. The CDR3 length is 12 residues. V was clipped by 7 bases and J by 9 bases, with 13 bases between them. This clonotype appeared a few times. The antigen is not known. General study results and limits: Findings depended on cross-sectional statistics rather than tracking the same donors. For out-of-frame alpha sequences shared by twins, low generation probability was in excess. Cord blood beta clonotypes present at high abundance carried fewer insertions; no such pattern appeared in memory repertoires.

A template switching step contributed a universal primer site, while unique molecular identifiers were present in the cDNA. MiXCR, applied by TCRdb to the 5' RACE reads, yields one record per CDR3 protein. This table holds 1.5 million to 2 million distinct CDR3 sequences, 32% found once. Material: cord blood. This chain joins TRBV12-3 or TRBV12-4 and TRBJ2-1; tentatively, D is TRBD2 (6 bases). The TCR comes from a newborn girl in good health. CDR3: CASTWRGPEQFF. The CDR3 coding sequence is TGTGCCAGCACCTGGAGGGGCCCTGAGCAGTTCTTC.